This TCR beta chain appears in the sequencing data of a study of beta chain features in type 1 diabetes. The overall study: All samples combined gave about 100 million sorted cells for examination. Study-wide points: TCRB CDR3 length was moderately but significantly reduced in all four CD4+ subsets of Type 1 diabetes patients.

What was sequenced were expressed TCRB transcripts, since all of the isolated RNA had been reverse transcribed. The repertoire was sequenced with immunoSEQ multiplex PCR; TCRdb's copy has only in-frame clones and lacks some. The sample lists 400,000 or so clones; about 10% were seen once. Heparinised blood was drawn once per donor, averaging around 120 mL. This clone was seen repeatedly, ten times or more. Its cognate antigen is unknown. This CDR3 has 16 amino acids. V shed 1 base and J shed 5 bases, with 18 bases lying between them. Germline V gene data show CDR1 as SGHTA and CDR2 as FQGNSA. This chain uses TRBV7-2 with TRBJ2-7; TRBD1 is a possible D gene (6 bases). The TCR was taken from a man aged 25-40 years with type 1 diabetes. Sequencing used central memory CD4+ T cells from blood. DNA of the CDR3: TGTGCCAGCAGCTTAGAGGGACCAACAAAGGGGGACGAGCAGTACTTC. Amino acids: CASSLEGPTKGDEQYF.